This record concerns one T cell receptor (beta chain) sequence. Only a few counts were recorded for this clonotype. The clone's antigen remains unknown. Within one base of it there is no much larger clone, and no base qualities were kept. Including the terminal cysteine and phenylalanine, the CDR3 comprises 14 residues. Only the CDR3 DNA is retained, 42 bases long and in frame from the first base. Between the V and J ends, shortened by 7 bases and 6 bases respectively, the junction contains 13 bases. The meaning of the sample's time point label: pre-sensitization, week 0. Taken with the paper, the label for treatment or condition translates to: therapeutic diphenylcyclopropenone sensitization with weekly scalp DPC. At each patch-test visit, blood was drawn before the patch test was applied. Eligible patients were aged 18 to 70, diagnosed with alopecia, deemed suitable for DPC therapy, and excluded if pregnant. Total RNA was extracted from unfractionated whole blood collected in Tempus Blood RNA tubes.

The data derive from a study of human T cells and chemical hapten exposure (dated by TCRdb to 2020 to 2023). About the study as a whole: For sensitization, 2% DPC in acetone was applied to a roughly 2 cm by roughly 2 cm area of upper inner arm skin. This study followed changes in the peripheral blood TCR repertoire in vivo during primary and secondary sensitization of alopecia patients to the hapten diphenylcyclopropenone (DPC). The libraries were sequenced as a pool, and the TCR yield per sample differed mostly because of small variations in library volumes within the pool. Twenty-nine alopecia patients gave blood for TCR sequencing at one to four time points (pre-sensitization, 2, 6 and 24 weeks). Alopecia areata with under or over 50% scalp involvement, alopecia totalis and alopecia universalis were represented in the patient cohort, which was mostly female. Patch testing was performed on the upper back with Finn chambers containing 0.01% DPC, and the patch tests were scored after 6 days according to International Contact Dermatitis Research Group standards. Blood was sampled from patients pre-sensitization (week 0) and at 2, 6 and about 24 weeks after DPC sensitization. Throughout the study period of 20 to 30 weeks, patients also received therapeutic DPC doses to the scalp every week.

The method behind the library was RACE. Sequencing instrument: NextSeq 500. During library preparation, unique molecular identifiers were attached to individual cDNA molecules so that TCRs could be counted in a quantitative, reproducible way. Both TCR alpha and TCR beta chains were sequenced from each blood RNA sample. Per the original workflow: Samples had a median of 95,638 TCRs, with a range from about 20,000 to 690,600. The Decombinator software suite was used to annotate the V, J and CDR3 of the TCR reads. Every sample was subsampled to the same number of TCRs (28,000) for the PS versus PT1 abundance plots. TCRs were defined as expanded if absent before sensitization and observed at least eight times at the 2-week time point. TCRdb itself trimmed the public reads at Q25 with fastp, ran MiXCR and retained productive beta chains. CDR3 protein sequences are deduplicated, and each keeps its most common genes and DNA. TCRdb's processing, not the authors' own work, is the source of the V and J calls. The sample table lists fewer than 300,000 distinct CDR3 sequences, over 7.5% of them with a count of one. The top ten clones comprise about 1.2% of the sample.

Broader findings and caveats from the paper: No change with DPC sensitization was found in the number of TCRs above 1 in 1000 frequency, and no evidence of global repertoire structure alterations was found. After repeated subsampling, the strength of the expansion versus patch-test correlation and the threshold at which it became significant changed. Compared with pre-sensitization or healthy control sets, expanded TCRs formed significantly more large CDR3 similarity clusters, which is consistent with antigen-driven responses. Patch test score was positively correlated with the number of PT1 expanded TCRs, with significance at thresholds 8, 16 and 32 but not at 4. Because every patient had alopecia, a presumed autoimmune disease, the patients' immune response might differ from that of healthy individuals.

Sequenced material: whole blood, taken in connection with sensitization to the hapten diphenylcyclopropenone (DPC). The chain employs TRBV12-3 or TRBV12-4 and TRBJ1-6; the D region possibly corresponds to TRBD1 (6 bases align). The receptor comes from a man between 18 and 29 years old with alopecia areata. Some clones in this sample may be carry-over from other donors' samples. The CDR3 reads CASTSGQFNSPLHF. At the DNA level, the sequence is TGTGCCAGCACCTCAGGACAGTTTAATTCACCCCTCCACTTT.